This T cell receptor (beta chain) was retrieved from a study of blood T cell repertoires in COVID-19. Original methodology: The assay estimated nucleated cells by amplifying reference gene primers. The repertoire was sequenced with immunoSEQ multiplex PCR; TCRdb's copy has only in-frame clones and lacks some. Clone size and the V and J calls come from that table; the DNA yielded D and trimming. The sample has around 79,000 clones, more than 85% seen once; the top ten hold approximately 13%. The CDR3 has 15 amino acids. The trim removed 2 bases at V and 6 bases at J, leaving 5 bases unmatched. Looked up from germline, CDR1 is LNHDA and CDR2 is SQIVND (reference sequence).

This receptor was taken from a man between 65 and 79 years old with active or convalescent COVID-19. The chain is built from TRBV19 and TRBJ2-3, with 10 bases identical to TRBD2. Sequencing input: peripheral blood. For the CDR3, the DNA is TGTGCCAGTAGTATACTAGCGGGAGACTCGGATACGCAGTATTTT. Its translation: CASSILAGDSDTQYF.